These 4 T cell receptor beta chains originate from one sample sequenced in a study of OX40 agonist ivuxolimab in advanced cancers. TCRdb keeps only in-frame clones here, not all; method: immunoSEQ multiplex PCR. The sample shows 50,000 or so clones, 80% to 90% of them seen only once. Specimen: CD4+ or CD8+ T cells sorted from blood, collected in a trial of the OX40 agonist ivuxolimab. The receptors were sampled from an adult with an advanced solid tumor such as melanoma, head and neck, liver or kidney cancer.

The gene calls are TRBV5-8 and TRBJ2-5; D is perhaps TRBD1 or TRBD2 (5 bases each). CDR1 and CDR2 from the germline V gene are SGHTS and YDEGEE. The length of the CDR3 is 12 residues. V was trimmed by 0 bases and J by 13 bases, leaving 13 bases between them. The CDR3 here is CASSLAGTARYF. DNA of the CDR3: TGTGCCAGCAGCTTGGCCGGGACCGCGAGGTACTTC.

The J gene is TRBJ2-1, the V gene TRBV7-9; the D gene could be TRBD1 or TRBD2 (6 bases each). CDR3 length: 13 amino acids. Germline V gene data show CDR1 as SEHNR and CDR2 as FQNEAQ (reference sequence). V lost 5 bases to trimming and J lost 5 bases, with 10 bases between them. The CDR3 nucleotides are TGTGCCAGCAGCCGGAGGGGGAACAATGAGCAGTTCTTC. This codes for CASSRRGNNEQFF.

V is TRBV6-6 and J is TRBJ1-1; tentative D call: TRBD1 (6 bases). The CDR3 loop spans 15 amino acids. Germline loops: CDR1 MNHNY, CDR2 SVGAGI (reference sequence). V lost 4 bases and J 6 bases, leaving 18 bases between the germline ends. The chain's CDR3 is CASSSGTRRGAEAFF. CDR3 in DNA: TGTGCCAGCAGTTCCGGGACACGTAGAGGGGCTGAAGCTTTCTTT.

The chain recombines TRBV7-9 with TRBJ2-1; 12 bases fit TRBD2. Trimming took 3 bases from V and 7 from J; bases not matched to a gene: 4. The germline gives CDR1 SEHNR, CDR2 FQNEAQ (reference sequence). The CDR3 runs 15 residues. CDR3 amino acids: CASSLTSGSLNEQFF. CDR3 nucleotide sequence: TGTGCCAGCAGCTTGACTAGCGGGAGTCTGAATGAGCAGTTCTTC.